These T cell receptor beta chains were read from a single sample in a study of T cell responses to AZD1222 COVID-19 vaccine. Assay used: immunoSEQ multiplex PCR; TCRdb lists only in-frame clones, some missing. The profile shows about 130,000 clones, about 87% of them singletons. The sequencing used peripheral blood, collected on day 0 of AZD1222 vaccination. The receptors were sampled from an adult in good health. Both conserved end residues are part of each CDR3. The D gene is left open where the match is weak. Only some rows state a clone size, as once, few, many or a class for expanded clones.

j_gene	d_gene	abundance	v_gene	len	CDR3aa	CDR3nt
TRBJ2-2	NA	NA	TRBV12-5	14	CASGGGHNTGELFF	TGTGCTAGTGGAGGTGGACACAACACCGGGGAGCTGTTTTTT
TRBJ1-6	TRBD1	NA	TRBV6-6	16	CASSYGTGFGGSPLHF	TGTGCCAGCAGTTACGGGACAGGGTTCGGAGGTTCACCCCTCCACTTT
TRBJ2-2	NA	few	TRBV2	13	CASRYGFTGELFF	TGTGCCAGCAGGTACGGATTCACCGGGGAGCTGTTTTTT
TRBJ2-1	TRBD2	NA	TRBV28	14	CASQTSGGLNEQFF	TGTGCCAGCCAGACTAGCGGGGGCCTCAATGAGCAGTTCTTC
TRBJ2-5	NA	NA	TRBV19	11	CASSIKETQYF	TGTGCCAGTAGTATAAAAGAGACCCAGTACTTC
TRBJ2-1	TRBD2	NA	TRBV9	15	CASSPFSGGYNEQFF	TGTGCCAGCAGCCCCTTTTCGGGAGGTTACAATGAGCAGTTCTTC
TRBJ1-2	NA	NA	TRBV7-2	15	CASSPPVGLSGGYTF	TGTGCCAGCAGCCCCCCGGTGGGACTTTCGGGCGGCTACACCTTC
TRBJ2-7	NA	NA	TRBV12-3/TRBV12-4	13	CASSPHSLYEQYF	TGTGCCAGCAGCCCCCACTCACTTTACGAGCAGTACTTC
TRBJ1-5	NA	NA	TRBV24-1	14	CATSGWRTNQPQHF	TGTGCCACCAGTGGTTGGCGGACCAATCAGCCCCAGCATTTT
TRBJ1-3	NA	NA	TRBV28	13	CASSLTAGNTIYF	TGTGCCAGCAGTTTGACGGCTGGAAACACCATATATTTT
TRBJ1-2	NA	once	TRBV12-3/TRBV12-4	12	CASRKGEYGYTF	TGTGCCAGCAGGAAAGGGGAGTATGGCTACACCTTC
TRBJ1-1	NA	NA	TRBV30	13	CAWSVVMRGGAFF	TGTGCCTGGAGTGTGGTAATGCGGGGGGGAGCTTTCTTT
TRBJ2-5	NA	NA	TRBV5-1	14	CASSLAVEGETQYF	TGCGCCAGCAGCTTGGCGGTAGAGGGGGAGACCCAGTACTTC
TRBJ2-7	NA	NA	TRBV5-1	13	CASSPRGDYEQYF	TGCGCCAGCAGCCCCCGTGGGGACTACGAGCAGTACTTC
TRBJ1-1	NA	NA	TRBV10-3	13	CAIRVGLNTEAFF	TGTGCCATCAGAGTCGGTTTGAACACTGAAGCTTTCTTT
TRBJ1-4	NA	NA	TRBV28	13	CASTDGRNEKLFF	TGTGCCAGCACGGACGGGAGGAATGAAAAACTGTTTTTT
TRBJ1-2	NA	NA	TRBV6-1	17	CASSEIPFKDRTYGYTF	TGTGCCAGCAGTGAGATACCTTTCAAAGACAGGACTTATGGCTACACCTTC
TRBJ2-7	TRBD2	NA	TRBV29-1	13	CSAGGGVSHEQYF	TGCAGCGCCGGCGGGGGGGTTAGCCACGAGCAGTACTTC
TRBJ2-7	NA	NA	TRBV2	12	CAGQGGLTEQYF	TGTGCCGGTCAAGGGGGGCTTACCGAGCAGTACTTC
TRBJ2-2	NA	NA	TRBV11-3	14	CASSLGGNTGELFF	TGTGCCAGCAGCTTAGGGGGTAACACCGGGGAGCTGTTTTTT
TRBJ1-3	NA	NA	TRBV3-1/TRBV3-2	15	CASSQTLISGNTIYF	TGTGCCAGCAGCCAAACGCTGATCTCTGGAAACACCATATATTTT
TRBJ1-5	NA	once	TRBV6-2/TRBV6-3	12	CASSLRDQPQHF	TGTGCCAGCAGTTTGAGGGACCAGCCCCAGCATTTT
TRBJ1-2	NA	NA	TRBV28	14	CASSLPGTTLGYTF	TGTGCCAGCAGTTTACCCGGGACTACCCTGGGCTACACCTTC
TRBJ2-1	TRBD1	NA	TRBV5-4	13	CASSLDRGDEQFF	TGTGCCAGCAGCTTGGACAGGGGCGATGAGCAGTTCTTC
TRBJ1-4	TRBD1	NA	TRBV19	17	CASSTYKGTGGDEKLFF	TGTGCCAGTAGTACATACAAAGGGACAGGAGGGGATGAAAAACTGTTTTTT
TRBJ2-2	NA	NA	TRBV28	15	CASSPTGRNTGELFF	TGTGCCAGCAGTCCTACAGGGAGGAACACCGGGGAGCTGTTTTTT
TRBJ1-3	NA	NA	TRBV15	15	CATSRVGRGGNTIYF	TGTGCCACCAGCAGAGTCGGTCGGGGGGGAAACACCATATATTTT
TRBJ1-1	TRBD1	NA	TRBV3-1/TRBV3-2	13	CASSPKGAGGAFF	TGTGCCAGCAGCCCGAAGGGGGCTGGTGGAGCTTTCTTT
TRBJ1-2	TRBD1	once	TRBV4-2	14	CASSQDGTGSGYTF	TGTGCCAGCAGCCAAGATGGGACAGGGAGTGGCTACACCTTC